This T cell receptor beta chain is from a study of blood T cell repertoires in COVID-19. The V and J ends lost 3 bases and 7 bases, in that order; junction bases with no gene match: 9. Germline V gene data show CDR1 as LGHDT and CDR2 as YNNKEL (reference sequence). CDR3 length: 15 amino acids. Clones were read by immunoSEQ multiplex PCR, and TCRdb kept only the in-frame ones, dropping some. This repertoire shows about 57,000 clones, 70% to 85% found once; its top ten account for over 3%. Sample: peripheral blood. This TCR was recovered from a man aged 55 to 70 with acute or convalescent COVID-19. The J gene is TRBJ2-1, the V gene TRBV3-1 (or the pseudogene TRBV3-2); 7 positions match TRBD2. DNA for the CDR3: TGTGCCAGCAGCCATACGGGAGGCGGCGGGAATGAGCAGTTCTTC. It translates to CASSHTGGGGNEQFF.